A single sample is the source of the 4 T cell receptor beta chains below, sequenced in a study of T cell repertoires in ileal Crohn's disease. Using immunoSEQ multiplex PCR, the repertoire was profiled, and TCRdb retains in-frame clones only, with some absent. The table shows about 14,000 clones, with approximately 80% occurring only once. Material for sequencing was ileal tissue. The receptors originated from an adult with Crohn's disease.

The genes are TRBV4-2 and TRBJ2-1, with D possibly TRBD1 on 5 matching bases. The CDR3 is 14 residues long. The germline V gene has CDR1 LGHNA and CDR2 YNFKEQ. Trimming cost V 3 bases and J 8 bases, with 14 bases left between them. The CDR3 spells CASSQPDSRDEQFF. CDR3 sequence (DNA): TGTGCCAGCAGCCAGCCCGACAGTCGCGATGAGCAGTTCTTC.

CDR3 amino acids: CASSFLAGTTDTQYF. CDR3 bases: TGCGCCAGCAGCTTCCTAGCGGGGACCACAGATACGCAGTATTTT. The genes are TRBV5-1 and TRBJ2-3; 9 nucleotides match TRBD2. Germline V gives CDR1 SGHRS, CDR2 YFSETQ. V lost 2 bases to trimming and J lost 2 bases; unmatched junction nucleotides: 3. CDR3 size: 15 residues.

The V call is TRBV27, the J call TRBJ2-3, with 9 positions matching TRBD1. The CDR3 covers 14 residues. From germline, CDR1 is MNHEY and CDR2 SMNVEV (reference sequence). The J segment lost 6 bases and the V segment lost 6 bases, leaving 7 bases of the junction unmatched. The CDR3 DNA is TGTGCCAGCAGGAGACCCGGACAGGGGGATACGCAGTATTTT. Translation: CASRRPGQGDTQYF.

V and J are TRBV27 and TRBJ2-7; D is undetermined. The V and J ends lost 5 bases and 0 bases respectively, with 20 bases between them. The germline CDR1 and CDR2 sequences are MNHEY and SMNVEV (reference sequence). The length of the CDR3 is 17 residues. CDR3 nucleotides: TGTGCCAGCAGTGCTATCGTAGGTAGCTCCAGCTCCTACGAGCAGTACTTC. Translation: CASSAIVGSSSSYEQYF.